This passage covers 26 T cell receptor beta chains from one sample sequenced in a study of blood T cell repertoires in COVID-19. Assay: immunoSEQ multiplex PCR; the TCRdb copy retains only in-frame clones and omits some. The data hold about 79,000 clones, with around 89% observed a single time. Sequences were obtained from peripheral blood. Receptor source: a man in his 70s with active or convalescent COVID-19.

The chain carries TRBV6-5 and TRBJ2-7, with TRBD1 matching 8 bases. CDR1 MNHEY and CDR2 SVGAGI come from the germline V gene. This CDR3 contains 14 residues. V trimming: 8 bases; J trimming: 3 bases; junction bases outside the gene matches: 9. This CDR3 is CASYSTGDRYEQYF. In DNA form, the CDR3 reads TGTGCCAGCTACTCGACAGGGGACCGCTACGAGCAGTACTTC.

The rearrangement joins TRBV19 to TRBJ2-2; 10 bases align to TRBD1. The V segment lost 4 bases and the J segment 11 bases; nucleotides outside the gene matches: 10. Germline V lookup: CDR1 LNHDA, CDR2 SQIVND (reference sequence). The CDR3 totals 15 residues. This chain's CDR3 is CASSSDRGLRYELFF. The CDR3 DNA sequence: TGTGCCAGTAGTAGTGACAGGGGGCTAAGATATGAGCTGTTTTTT.

J is TRBJ2-3 and V is TRBV5-4; TRBD2 matches 8 bases. This CDR3 contains 16 residues. V dropped 1 base and J dropped 0; count of bases not matched to a gene: 4. CDR1 SGHNT and CDR2 YYREEE come from the germline V gene (reference sequence). This CDR3 reads CASSLRLAGSTDTQYF. Written as DNA, the CDR3 is TGTGCCAGCAGCTTGAGGCTAGCGGGTAGCACAGATACGCAGTATTTT.

J is TRBJ1-5 and V is TRBV2; D gene unclear. The germline V gene encodes CDR1 SNHLY and CDR2 FYNNEI. V lost 6 bases and J 7 bases, leaving 10 bases between the germline ends. The CDR3 spans 12 residues. CDR3 amino acids: CASREGFQPQHF. Here the CDR3 DNA reads TGTGCCAGCAGAGAGGGATTCCAGCCCCAGCATTTT. Variable domain in full (rest from reference TRBV2 and TRBJ1-5): EPEVTQTPSHQVTQMGQEVILRCVPISNHLYFYWYRQILGQKVEFLVSFYNNEISEKSEIFDDQFSVERPDGSNFTLKIRSTKLEDSAMYFCASREGFQPQHFGDGTRLSIL.

The chain joins TRBV28 to TRBJ1-4, with D tentatively TRBD1 (6 bases). Per the germline V gene, CDR1 is MDHEN and CDR2 is SYDVKM. The CDR3 totals 16 residues. Trimming removed 5 bases at V and 3 bases at J, with 16 bases between. The CDR3: CASSPQGRRPNEKLFF. CDR3 bases: TGTGCCAGCAGTCCTCAGGGGCGCCGCCCTAATGAAAAACTGTTTTTT.

The genes are TRBV7-3 and TRBJ2-2, with D hard to call. Germline V gives CDR1 SGHTA, CDR2 FQGTGA. V was pared by 2 bases and J by 0 bases, with 7 bases between. The CDR3 runs to 15 residues. The DNA for the CDR3 is TGTGCCAGCAGCTTAGTTCTAACGAACACCGGGGAGCTGTTTTTT. Translation: CASSLVLTNTGELFF. Complete variable domain (other parts from reference TRBV7-3 and TRBJ2-2): GAGVSQTPSNKVTEKGKYVELRCDPISGHTALYWYRQSLGQGPEFLIYFQGTGAADDSGLPNDRFFAVRPEGSVSTLKIQRTERGDSAVYLCASSLVLTNTGELFFGEGSRLTVL.

This clone was seen just once. V usage is TRBV6-5 and J usage is TRBJ1-4; maybe TRBD1 (5 bases). This CDR3 is 15 amino acids long. V lost 2 bases and J 8 bases, leaving 15 bases between the germline ends. Germline V gives CDR1 MNHEY, CDR2 SVGAGI. The CDR3 here is CASSYGKPPGEKLFF. The CDR3 nucleotides are TGTGCCAGCAGTTACGGGAAACCCCCAGGGGAAAAACTGTTTTTT.

This chain links TRBV20-1 with TRBJ1-1; D is unclear. This CDR3 is 13 amino acids long. Per germline, CDR1 DFQATT and CDR2 SNEGSKA (reference sequence). V lost 3 bases and J 1 base, leaving 9 bases between the germline ends. This CDR3 is CSASRRSNTEAFF. The CDR3 region has the DNA TGCAGTGCTAGTCGCAGGTCGAACACTGAAGCTTTCTTT.

This chain connects TRBV7-2 to TRBJ1-1; D is uncertain. Trimming cost V 5 bases and J 0 bases, with 7 bases left between them. Germline V gene lookup returns CDR1 SGHTA and CDR2 FQGNSA. The CDR3 consists of 13 residues. CDR3 sequence: CASSASMNTEAFF. The CDR3 DNA reads TGTGCCAGCAGCGCGTCCATGAACACTGAAGCTTTCTTT.

This clone was seen only a few times. The chain links TRBV10-3 to TRBJ1-5; 8 positions match TRBD1. The CDR3 has 16 amino acids. Germline CDR1 and CDR2: ENHRY and SYGVKD. V shed 10 bases, J shed 4 bases, and the junction held 15 bases outside the gene matches. CDR3 nucleotides: TGTGCCACCAAGAAGGGGACCGGACAGGGAAATCAGCCCCAGCATTTT. Protein product: CATKKGTGQGNQPQHF.

The rearrangement uses TRBV9 and TRBJ1-1; TRBD1 aligns across 7 bases. The CDR3 contains 15 residues. CDR1 SGDLS and CDR2 YYNGEE come from the germline V gene. After removal of 3 bases from V and 5 bases from J, the junction contained 10 bases not matched to a gene. The CDR3 DNA sequence: TGTGCCAGCAGCGGGGTAGGGGGCGCTGGGACTGAAGCTTTCTTT. This codes for CASSGVGGAGTEAFF.

J is TRBJ2-7 and V is TRBV19, with a tentative D call TRBD1 (5 bases). V was cut by 10 bases and J by 3 bases, with 22 bases left in between. This CDR3 comprises 15 residues. Germline CDR1 and CDR2: LNHDA and SQIVND (reference sequence). The CDR3 bases are TGTGCCACCTCCACCGGAAGGGGATCCTTCTACGAGCAGTACTTC. Its translation is CATSTGRGSFYEQYF. Drawing the rest from reference TRBV19 and TRBJ2-7, the complete variable domain is DGGITQSPKYLFRKEGQNVTLSCEQNLNHDAMYWYRQDPGQGLRLIYYSQIVNDFQKGDIAEGYSVSREKKESFPLTVTSAQKNPTAFYLCATSTGRGSFYEQYFGPGTRLTVT.

This chain uses TRBV29-1 with TRBJ1-1; 7 bases map to TRBD1. This CDR3 has 12 residues. Germline V gene sequence: CDR1 SQVTM, CDR2 ANQGSEA. Germline trimming cut 7 bases from V and 6 bases from J; bases unmatched to any gene: 8. CDR3 coding DNA: TGCAGCGGTCGACAGGGAAGGTCTGAAGCTTTCTTT. Amino acids: CSGRQGRSEAFF.

The chain employs TRBV10-3 and TRBJ2-1; no definite D call. V lost 10 bases to trimming and J lost 8 bases, with 12 bases between them. This CDR3 is built from 11 residues. Per the germline V gene, CDR1 is ENHRY and CDR2 is SYGVKD. CDR3 sequence reads: CATVWADEQFF. The DNA of the CDR3 is TGTGCCACCGTGTGGGCCGATGAGCAGTTCTTC.

The rearrangement uses TRBV27 and TRBJ2-7; 7 bases are shared with TRBD1. The CDR3 is 14 amino acids. Per germline, CDR1 MNHEY and CDR2 SMNVEV (reference sequence). J was trimmed by 6 bases and V by 3 bases; bases with no gene match: 8. The CDR3 DNA follows: TGTGCCAGCAGTTTTCGAGGGGGCTTCGGCGAGCAGTACTTC. This sequence encodes CASSFRGGFGEQYF.

The rearrangement links TRBV14 to TRBJ2-3; D remains unclear. In germline, CDR1 is SGHDN, CDR2 FVKESK. The length of the CDR3 is 14 residues. V was trimmed by 1 base and J by 7 bases, leaving 12 bases between them. The chain's CDR3 is CASSQGDVPNTQYF. The CDR3 DNA sequence: TGTGCCAGCAGCCAAGGAGATGTCCCGAATACGCAGTATTTT.

The chain combines TRBV19 with TRBJ1-1, with 7 bases lining up with TRBD1. V lost 5 bases and J lost 4; bases outside the gene matches: 10. Germline V gene sequence: CDR1 LNHDA, CDR2 SQIVND (reference sequence). The length of the CDR3 is 15 residues. CDR3 coding DNA: TGTGCCAGTAGTCTCAGACAGGGTATCAGCACTGAAGCTTTCTTT. It yields the protein CASSLRQGISTEAFF.

This chain links TRBV3-1 (or the pseudogene TRBV3-2) with TRBJ2-7; 11 bases match TRBD2. From germline, CDR1 is LGHDT and CDR2 YNNKEL (reference sequence). Trimming took 1 base from V and 7 from J; bases not matched to a gene: 9. The CDR3 is made up of 16 amino acids. The CDR3 here is CASSQVLLAGAGEQYF. CDR3 nucleotides: TGTGCCAGCAGCCAAGTGTTACTAGCGGGAGCGGGGGAGCAGTACTTC.

This clone was observed once. V gene TRBV30 combines with J gene TRBJ1-6; 9 positions match TRBD1. This CDR3 spans 15 amino acids. Germline V lookup: CDR1 GTSNPN, CDR2 SVGIG (reference sequence). V lost 2 bases, J lost 7 bases, and 6 bases stayed unmatched. The CDR3 sequence is CAWSLGTGRNSPLHF. The CDR3 DNA reads as TGTGCCTGGAGTCTAGGGACAGGGCGGAATTCACCCCTCCACTTT.

The chain employs TRBV2 and TRBJ2-4, with D unclear. The germline CDR1 and CDR2 sequences are SNHLY and FYNNEI. CDR3 length equals 11 residues. V was pared by 8 bases and J by 6 bases, with 8 bases between. CDR3 loop: CASELLNIQYF. CDR3 coding DNA: TGTGCCAGCGAACTATTAAACATTCAGTACTTC.

The rearrangement uses TRBV10-3 and TRBJ1-1; a possible D gene is TRBD1 (5 bases). The CDR3 length is 13 residues. Deletions cut 7 bases from V and 1 base from J, with 10 bases between. The germline V gene has CDR1 ENHRY and CDR2 SYGVKD. The CDR3 DNA reads TGTGCCATCACTGTTGACAGGAACACTGAAGCTTTCTTT. Translated: CAITVDRNTEAFF.

The chain links TRBV4-1 to TRBJ2-5; D perhaps matches TRBD1 (7 bases). V dropped 1 base and J dropped 3 bases, with 15 bases sitting between them. Germline CDR1 reads MGHRA; CDR2 reads YSYEKL. The CDR3 runs to 16 residues. The CDR3 region has the DNA TGCGCCAGCAGCCAAGCAGGGGGGCTCGGAGAAGAGACCCAGTACTTC. Protein product: CASSQAGGLGEETQYF.

The chain carries TRBV18 and TRBJ2-2, with 9 nucleotides matching TRBD1. The CDR3 loop spans 18 amino acids. The V and J ends lost 1 base and 6 bases, in that order; junction bases with no gene match: 12. CDR1 is KGHSH and CDR2 is LQKENI in the germline V gene. CDR3 DNA: TGTGCCAGCTCACCACGGGGGCCGGGACAGGGAGTGTCCGGGGAGCTGTTTTTT. Protein: CASSPRGPGQGVSGELFF. Complete variable domain (other parts from reference TRBV18 and TRBJ2-2): NAGVMQNPRHLVRRRGQEARLRCSPMKGHSHVYWYRQLPEEGLKFMVYLQKENIIDESGMPKERFSAEFPKEGPSILRIQQVVRGDSAAYFCASSPRGPGQGVSGELFFGEGSRLTVL.

This chain uses TRBV20-1 with TRBJ1-3; perhaps TRBD1 as D (5 bases). Per the germline V gene, CDR1 is DFQATT and CDR2 is SNEGSKA (reference sequence). The CDR3 contains 13 residues. V lost 3 bases, J lost 2 bases, and 8 bases lay in between. The CDR3 here is CSASRGAGNTIYF. In nucleotides, the CDR3 is TGCAGTGCTAGTCGGGGGGCTGGAAACACCATATATTTT.

A single count supports this clone. The chain carries TRBV4-3 and TRBJ2-1, with TRBD2 matching 8 bases. V lost 3 bases, J lost 15 bases, and 7 bases stayed unmatched. This CDR3 spans 12 amino acids. Germline CDR1 reads LGHNA; CDR2 reads YSLEER. The CDR3 nucleotides are TGCGCCAGCAGCCATAAGCGGGAGCCCAGGTTCTTC. This gives the protein CASSHKREPRFF.

V usage is TRBV30 and J usage is TRBJ1-4, with no clear D. V was trimmed by 0 bases and J by 8 bases, leaving 7 bases between them. This CDR3 comprises 12 residues. Germline loops: CDR1 GTSNPN, CDR2 SVGIG (reference sequence). The CDR3 nucleotides read TGTGCCTGGAGTGTTTTGCGGGAAAAACTGTTTTTT. Protein product: CAWSVLREKLFF.